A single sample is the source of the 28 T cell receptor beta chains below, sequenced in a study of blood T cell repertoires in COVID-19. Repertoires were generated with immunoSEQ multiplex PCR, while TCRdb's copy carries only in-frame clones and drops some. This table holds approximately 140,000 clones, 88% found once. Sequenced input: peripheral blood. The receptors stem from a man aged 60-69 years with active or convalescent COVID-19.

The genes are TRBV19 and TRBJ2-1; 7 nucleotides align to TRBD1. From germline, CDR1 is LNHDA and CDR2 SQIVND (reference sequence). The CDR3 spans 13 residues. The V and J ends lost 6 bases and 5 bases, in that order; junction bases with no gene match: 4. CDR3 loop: CASRPGQNNEQFF. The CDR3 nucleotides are TGTGCCAGTAGGCCGGGACAGAACAATGAGCAGTTCTTC.

The CDR3, as DNA: TGTGCCAGCAGTTTTAGCGGGGCCAGCACCGGGGAGCTGTTTTTT. This encodes CASSFSGASTGELFF. The chain joins TRBV28 to TRBJ2-2, with 8 bases that match TRBD2. This CDR3 comprises 15 residues. With V trimmed by 3 bases and J by 4 bases, 4 bases remained unmatched. In germline, CDR1 is MDHEN, CDR2 SYDVKM.

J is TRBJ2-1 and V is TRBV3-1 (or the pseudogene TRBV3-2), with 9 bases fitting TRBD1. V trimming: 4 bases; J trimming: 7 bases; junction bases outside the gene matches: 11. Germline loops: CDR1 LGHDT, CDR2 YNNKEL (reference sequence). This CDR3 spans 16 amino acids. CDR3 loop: CASSRPGQGLRNEQFF. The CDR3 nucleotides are TGTGCCAGCAGCCGCCCTGGACAGGGGCTTCGGAATGAGCAGTTCTTC.

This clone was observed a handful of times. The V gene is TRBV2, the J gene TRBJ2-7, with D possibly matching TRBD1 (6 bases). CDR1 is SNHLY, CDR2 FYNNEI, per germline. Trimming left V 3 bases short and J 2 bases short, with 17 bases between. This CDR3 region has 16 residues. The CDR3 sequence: CASSDWRTVITYEQYF. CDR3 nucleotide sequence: TGTGCCAGCAGTGATTGGAGGACAGTAATTACCTACGAGCAGTACTTC.

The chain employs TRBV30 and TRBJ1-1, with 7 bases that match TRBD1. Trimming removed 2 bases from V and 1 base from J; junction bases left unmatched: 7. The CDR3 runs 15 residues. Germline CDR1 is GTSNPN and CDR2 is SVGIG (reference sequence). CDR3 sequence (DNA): TGTGCCTGGAGTCCCCGGGACAGACAGAACACTGAAGCTTTCTTT. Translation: CAWSPRDRQNTEAFF.

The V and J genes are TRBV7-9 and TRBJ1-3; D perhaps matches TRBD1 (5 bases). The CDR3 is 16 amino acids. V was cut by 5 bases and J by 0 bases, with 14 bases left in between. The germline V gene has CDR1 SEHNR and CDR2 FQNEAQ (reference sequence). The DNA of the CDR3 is TGTGCCAGCAGCCTGGGAGGGGTTGTCTCTGGAAACACCATATATTTT. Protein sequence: CASSLGGVVSGNTIYF.

The DNA for the CDR3 is TGTGCCAGCAGTTTATTCGACAGTTCGGACGAGCAGTACTTC. Amino acids: CASSLFDSSDEQYF. This rearrangement joins TRBV28 to TRBJ2-7; D is possibly TRBD1 (5 bases). The ends were cut back, 1 base at V and 5 bases at J, with 12 bases in the middle. Germline V gene data show CDR1 as MDHEN and CDR2 as SYDVKM. This CDR3 comprises 14 residues.

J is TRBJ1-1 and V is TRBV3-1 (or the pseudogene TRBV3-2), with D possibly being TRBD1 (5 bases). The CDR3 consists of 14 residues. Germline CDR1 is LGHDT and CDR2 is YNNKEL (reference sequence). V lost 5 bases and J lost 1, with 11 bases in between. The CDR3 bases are TGTGCCAGCAGCGCAGGGATAAAGAACACTGAAGCTTTCTTT. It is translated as CASSAGIKNTEAFF.

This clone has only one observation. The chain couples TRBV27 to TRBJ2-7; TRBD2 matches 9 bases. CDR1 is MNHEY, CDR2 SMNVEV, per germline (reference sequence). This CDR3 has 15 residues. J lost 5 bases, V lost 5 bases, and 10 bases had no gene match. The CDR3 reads CASSPLAGGSHEQYF. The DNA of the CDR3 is TGTGCCAGCAGTCCCCTTGCGGGAGGGTCTCACGAGCAGTACTTC.

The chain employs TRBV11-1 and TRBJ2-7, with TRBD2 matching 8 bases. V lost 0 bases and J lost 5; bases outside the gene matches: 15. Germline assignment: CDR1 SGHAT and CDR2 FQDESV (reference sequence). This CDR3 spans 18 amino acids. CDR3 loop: CASSLAGLIGAGVDEQYF. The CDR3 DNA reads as TGTGCCAGCAGCTTAGCGGGACTGATTGGAGCGGGAGTGGACGAGCAGTACTTC.

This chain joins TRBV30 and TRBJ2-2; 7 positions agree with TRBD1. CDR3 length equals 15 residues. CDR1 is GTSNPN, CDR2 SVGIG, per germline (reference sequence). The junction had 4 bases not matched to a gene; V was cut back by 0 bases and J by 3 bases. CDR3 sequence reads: CAWSVQGTDTGELFF. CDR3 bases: TGTGCCTGGAGTGTACAGGGGACCGACACCGGGGAGCTGTTTTTT.

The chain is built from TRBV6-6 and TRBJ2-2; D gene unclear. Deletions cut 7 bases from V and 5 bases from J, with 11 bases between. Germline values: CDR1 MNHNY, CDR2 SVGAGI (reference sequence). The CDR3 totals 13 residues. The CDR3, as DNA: TGTGCCAGCACCAGAAAGGAGACCGGGGAGCTGTTTTTT. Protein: CASTRKETGELFF.

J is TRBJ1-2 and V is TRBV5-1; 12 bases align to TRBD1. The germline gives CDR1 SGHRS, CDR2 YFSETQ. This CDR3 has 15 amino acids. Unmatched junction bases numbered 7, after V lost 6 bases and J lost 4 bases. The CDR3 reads CASMGQGARGYGYTF. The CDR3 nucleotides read TGCGCCAGCATGGGACAGGGGGCGCGAGGCTATGGCTACACCTTC.

CDR3 sequence: CASSPTQGEGNEKLFF. The CDR3 nucleotides read TGTGCCAGCAGTCCGACACAGGGAGAGGGAAATGAAAAACTGTTTTTT. The gene calls are TRBV5-8 and TRBJ1-4; the D gene is possibly TRBD1 (6 bases). The germline V and J ends were trimmed by 5 bases and 5 bases, with 19 bases remaining between them. The CDR3 is 16 amino acids. The germline V gene has CDR1 SGHTS and CDR2 YDEGEE.

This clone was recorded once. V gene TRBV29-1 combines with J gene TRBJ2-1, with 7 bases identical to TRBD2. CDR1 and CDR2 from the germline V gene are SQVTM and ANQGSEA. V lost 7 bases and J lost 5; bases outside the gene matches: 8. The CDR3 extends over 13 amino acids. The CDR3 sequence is CSARRGSNNEQFF. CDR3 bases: TGCAGCGCTAGGCGCGGGAGTAACAATGAGCAGTTCTTC.

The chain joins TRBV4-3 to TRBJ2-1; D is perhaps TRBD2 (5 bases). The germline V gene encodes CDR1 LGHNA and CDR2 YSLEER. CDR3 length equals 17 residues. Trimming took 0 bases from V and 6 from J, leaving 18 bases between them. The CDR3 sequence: CASSQDYGGPVANEQFF. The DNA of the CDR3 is TGCGCCAGCAGCCAAGATTACGGCGGGCCGGTCGCCAATGAGCAGTTCTTC.

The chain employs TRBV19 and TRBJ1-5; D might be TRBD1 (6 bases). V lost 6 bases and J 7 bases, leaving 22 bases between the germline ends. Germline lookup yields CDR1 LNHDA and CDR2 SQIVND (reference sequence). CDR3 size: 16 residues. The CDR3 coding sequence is TGTGCCAGTAGGTGGGGGGGCTCTGGAAAGGGCCAGCCCCAGCATTTT. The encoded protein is CASRWGGSGKGQPQHF.

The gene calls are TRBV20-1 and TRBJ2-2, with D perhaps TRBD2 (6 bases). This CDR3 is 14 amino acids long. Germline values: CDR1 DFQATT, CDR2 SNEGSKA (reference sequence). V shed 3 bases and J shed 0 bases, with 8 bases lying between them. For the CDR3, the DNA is TGCAGTGCTAGTCCTAGCGCGAACACCGGGGAGCTGTTTTTT. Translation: CSASPSANTGELFF.

The CDR3 sequence: CASTRLQGALPDTQYF. The CDR3 DNA sequence: TGTGCCAGCACCCGACTACAGGGGGCTTTACCAGATACGCAGTATTTT. The J gene is TRBJ2-3, the V gene TRBV2, with TRBD1 identical over 9 bases. The CDR3 runs to 16 residues. With 7 bases clipped from V and 4 bases from J, the junction kept 12 bases outside the gene matches. Germline V gene lookup returns CDR1 SNHLY and CDR2 FYNNEI.

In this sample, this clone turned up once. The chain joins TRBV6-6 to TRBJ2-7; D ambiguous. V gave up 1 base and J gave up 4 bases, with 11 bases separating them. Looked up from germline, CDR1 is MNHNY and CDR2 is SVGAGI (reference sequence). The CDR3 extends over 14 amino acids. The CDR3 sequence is CASSYLQARYEQYF. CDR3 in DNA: TGTGCCAGCAGTTACTTGCAGGCGCGTTACGAGCAGTACTTC.

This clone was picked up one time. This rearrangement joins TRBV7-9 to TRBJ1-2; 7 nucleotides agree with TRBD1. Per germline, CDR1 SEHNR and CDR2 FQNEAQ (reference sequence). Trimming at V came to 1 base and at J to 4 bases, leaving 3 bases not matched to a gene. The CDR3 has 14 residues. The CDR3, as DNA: TGTGCCAGCAGCTTAGGGGGACAGACCTATGGCTACACCTTC. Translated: CASSLGGQTYGYTF.

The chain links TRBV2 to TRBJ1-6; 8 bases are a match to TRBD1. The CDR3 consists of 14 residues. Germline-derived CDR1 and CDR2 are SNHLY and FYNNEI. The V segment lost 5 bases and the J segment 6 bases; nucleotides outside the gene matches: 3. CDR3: CASSRQGINSPLHF. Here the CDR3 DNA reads TGTGCCAGCAGTCGACAGGGGATTAATTCACCCCTCCACTTT.

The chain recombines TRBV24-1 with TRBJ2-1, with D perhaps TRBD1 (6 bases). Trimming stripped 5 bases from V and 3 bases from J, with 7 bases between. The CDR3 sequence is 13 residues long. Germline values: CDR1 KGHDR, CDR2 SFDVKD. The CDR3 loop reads CATSVGHYNEQFF. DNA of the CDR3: TGTGCCACCAGTGTGGGACACTACAATGAGCAGTTCTTC.

In DNA, the CDR3 is TGTGCCAGCAGTTACGAGAAATACACTGAAGCTTTCTTT. Its translation is CASSYEKYTEAFF. The chain combines TRBV6-5 with TRBJ1-1, with no clear D. V was pared by 2 bases and J by 3 bases, with 7 bases between. The CDR3 extends over 13 amino acids. Germline values: CDR1 MNHEY, CDR2 SVGAGI.

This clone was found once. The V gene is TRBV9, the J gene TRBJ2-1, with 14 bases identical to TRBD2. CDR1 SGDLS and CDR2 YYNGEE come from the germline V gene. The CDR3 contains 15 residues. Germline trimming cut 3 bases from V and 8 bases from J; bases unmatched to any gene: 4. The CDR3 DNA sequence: TGTGCCAGCAGCGATGGGACTAGCGGGAGCTATGAGCAGTTCTTC. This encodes CASSDGTSGSYEQFF.

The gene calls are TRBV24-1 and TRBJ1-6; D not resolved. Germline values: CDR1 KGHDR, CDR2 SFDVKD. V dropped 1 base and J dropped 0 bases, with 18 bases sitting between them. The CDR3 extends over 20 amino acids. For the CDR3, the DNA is TGTGCCACCAGTGATTTTAATTGGTTCCGGGAAAGCTCCTATAATTCACCCCTCCACTTT. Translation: CATSDFNWFRESSYNSPLHF.

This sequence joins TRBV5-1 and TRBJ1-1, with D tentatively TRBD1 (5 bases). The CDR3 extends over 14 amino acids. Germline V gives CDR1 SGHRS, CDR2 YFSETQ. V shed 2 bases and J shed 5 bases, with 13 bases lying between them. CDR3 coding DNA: TGCGCCAGCAGCTTCCTCAAGGAGGGGACTGAAGCTTTCTTT. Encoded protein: CASSFLKEGTEAFF.

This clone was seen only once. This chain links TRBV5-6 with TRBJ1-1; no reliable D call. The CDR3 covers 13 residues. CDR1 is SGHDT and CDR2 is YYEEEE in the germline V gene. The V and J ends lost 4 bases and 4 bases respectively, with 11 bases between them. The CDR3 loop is CASSLPPRTEAFF. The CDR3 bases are TGTGCCAGCAGCCTGCCCCCGCGCACTGAAGCTTTCTTT.